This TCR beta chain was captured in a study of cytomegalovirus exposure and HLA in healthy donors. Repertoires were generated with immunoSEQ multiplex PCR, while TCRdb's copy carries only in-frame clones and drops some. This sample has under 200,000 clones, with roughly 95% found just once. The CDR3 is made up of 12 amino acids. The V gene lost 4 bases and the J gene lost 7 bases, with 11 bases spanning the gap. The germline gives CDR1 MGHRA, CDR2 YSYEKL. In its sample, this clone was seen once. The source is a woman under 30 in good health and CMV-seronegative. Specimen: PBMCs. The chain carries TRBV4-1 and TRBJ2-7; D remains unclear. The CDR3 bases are TGCGCCAGCAGCCGAGATCCTCGTGAGCAGTACTTC. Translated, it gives CASSRDPREQYF.